This T cell receptor beta chain was identified in a study of cytotoxic CD8 clonotypes in ibrutinib-treated CLL. About the study: A median roughly twelve months of treatment, range 6 to 36, preceded the collection of response samples.

With sequencing, the targeted depth ranged from 1 in 200,000 to 1 in 1 million T cells. Profiling relied on immunoSEQ multiplex PCR, and the TCRdb table lists in-frame clones only, not all of them. The data show about 160,000 clones, less than 85% seen once. Notes on the study in general: Public clonotypes showed up rarely, and on treatment they shrank or held steady.

V lost 4 bases to trimming and J lost 0 bases, with 10 bases between them. Looked up from germline, CDR1 is SGHDN and CDR2 is FVKESK. The CDR3 has 15 residues. In regard to this clone: Antigen: not known.

The chain uses TRBV14 and TRBJ1-3; D is perhaps TRBD1 (5 bases). Sequencing was performed on PBMCs, taken after 24 months of ibrutinib treatment. The TCR originated in a human donor with chronic lymphocytic leukemia. The CDR3 bases are TGTGCCAGCAGCCCATACAGGAACTCTGGAAACACCATATATTTT. Translating gives CASSPYRNSGNTIYF.